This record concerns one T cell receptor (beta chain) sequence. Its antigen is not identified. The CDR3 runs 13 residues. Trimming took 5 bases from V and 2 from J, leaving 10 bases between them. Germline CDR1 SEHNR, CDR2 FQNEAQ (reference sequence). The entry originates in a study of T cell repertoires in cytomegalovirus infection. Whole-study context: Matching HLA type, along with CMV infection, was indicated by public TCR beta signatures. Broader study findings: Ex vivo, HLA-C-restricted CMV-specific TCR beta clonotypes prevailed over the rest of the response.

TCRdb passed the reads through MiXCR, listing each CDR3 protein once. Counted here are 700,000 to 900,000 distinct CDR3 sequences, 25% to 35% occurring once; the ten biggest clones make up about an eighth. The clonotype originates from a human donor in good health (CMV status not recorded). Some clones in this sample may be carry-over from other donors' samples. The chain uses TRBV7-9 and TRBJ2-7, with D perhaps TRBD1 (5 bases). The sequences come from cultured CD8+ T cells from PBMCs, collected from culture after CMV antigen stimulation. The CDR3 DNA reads TGTGCCAGCAGCCCGGACACAACCTACGAGCAGTACGTC. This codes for CASSPDTTYEQYV.